This TCR beta chain derives from a study of blood T cell repertoires in COVID-19. Background on the study: Samples taken during acute and convalescent COVID-19 were collected in the United States, Italy and Spain. Sources were T cells, B-cell-depleted T cells, or PBMCs; the material itself was cDNA or gDNA.

V lost 0 bases, J lost 8 bases, and 13 bases lay in between. The CDR3 extends over 15 amino acids. Germline-derived CDR1 and CDR2 are LGHDT and YNNKEL (reference sequence). Per the original methods: Amplification of reference gene primers provided the estimated nucleated cell counts. This table comes from immunoSEQ multiplex PCR, and its TCRdb copy is limited to in-frame clones, with some not included. The DNA was the basis for D and trimming; V, J and clone size are from that table. In the table there are about 160,000 clones, around 80% of which are singletons. Sample: peripheral blood. The sequence derives from a woman aged 80 or older with active or convalescent COVID-19. This chain connects TRBV3-1 (or the pseudogene TRBV3-2) to TRBJ1-4; D uncertain. CDR3 sequence: CASSQDLARVEKLFF. In DNA, the CDR3 is TGTGCCAGCAGCCAAGATTTAGCCCGGGTGGAAAAACTGTTTTTT.